The present entry profiles one TCR beta chain with its context. Isolation of PBMCs gave at least 6.5 million cells per sample. The data belong to a study of blood T cells in healthy people across ages. Per germline, CDR1 SGHVS and CDR2 FQNEAQ. This CDR3 is 14 amino acids long. V dropped 5 bases and J dropped 5; count of bases not matched to a gene: 3. It was with a sample-barcoded 5' primer and a J-beta primer mix that a second PCR of roughly 7 to 12 cycles was run. In TCRdb, the 5' RACE reads were re-called with MiXCR into one record per CDR3 protein. The sample lists some 290,000 distinct CDR3 sequences; around 29% were seen once.

The sequenced sample consisted of blood. This TCR came from an older woman in good health. The chain employs TRBV7-8 and TRBJ2-4, with 10 bases lining up with TRBD2. The CDR3 here is CASSLGLAQNIQYF. CDR3 DNA sequence: TGTGCCAGCAGCCTGGGACTAGCGCAAAACATTCAGTACTTC. Supplemented by reference TRBV7-8 and TRBJ2-4, the full variable domain reads GAGVSQSPRYKVAKRGQDVALRCDPISGHVSLFWYQQALGQGPEFLTYFQNEAQLDKSGLPSDRFFAERPEGSVSTLKIQRTQQEDSAVYLCASSLGLAQNIQYFGAGTRLSVL.